These T cell receptor beta chains were read from a single sample in a study of a mutant IDH1 vaccine in newly diagnosed glioma. These receptors have no known antigen. Sequencing used immunoSEQ multiplex PCR; TCRdb keeps in-frame clones, though not all of them. The data show fewer than 35,000 clones, 56% seen once. The sample in question was PBMCs, obtained from a glioma patient whose treatment included an IDH1 peptide vaccine. The receptors were sampled from a woman aged 18-29 years with glioma. The CDR3 runs from the conserved cysteine through the conserved F or W. Each record gives: V gene, clone size, D gene, J gene, CDR3 protein, CDR3 DNA. The D gene is left open where the match is weak. Size values are once, few and many counts, or a class for expanded clones, and some rows have none.

>TRBV4-1|few|-|TRBJ1-1
CASSPLEREKAFF
TGCGCCAGCAGCCCTCTCGAGCGTGAAAAAGCTTTCTTT
>TRBV7-2|once|-|TRBJ1-2
CASSSSSTNYGYTF
TGTGCCAGCAGCTCAAGCTCAACTAACTATGGCTACACCTTC
>TRBV23-1|few|TRBD1|TRBJ1-5
CASSRTTGAGDQPQHF
TGCGCCAGCAGTCGGACTACAGGGGCGGGTGATCAGCCCCAGCATTTT
>TRBV4-1|-|-|TRBJ2-3
CASSAPTRKDDTQYF
TGCGCCAGCAGCGCCCCCACTAGAAAGGATGATACGCAGTATTTT
>TRBV2|-|-|TRBJ1-5
CASSEGREQPQHF
TGTGCCAGCAGTGAGGGGAGGGAACAGCCCCAGCATTTT
>TRBV27|-|TRBD1|TRBJ1-2
CASSSGGGYGYTF
TGTGCCAGCAGTTCAGGGGGCGGCTATGGCTACACCTTC
>TRBV2|-|-|TRBJ1-3
CASSYDGYSGNTIYF
TGTGCCAGCAGTTACGACGGGTACTCTGGAAACACCATATATTTT
>TRBV10-3|once|TRBD1|TRBJ2-7
CAIRQGASRVPYEQYF
TGTGCCATCAGGCAGGGGGCGTCCAGAGTACCCTACGAGCAGTACTTC
>TRBV7-6|few|TRBD1|TRBJ1-2
CASSLNPGQGSGYTF
TGTGCCAGCAGTTTAAACCCGGGACAGGGTTCTGGCTACACCTTC
>TRBV7-2|few|-|TRBJ1-2
CASSPGQAFNYGYTF
TGTGCCAGCAGCCCCGGCCAGGCCTTCAACTATGGCTACACCTTC
>TRBV28|-|TRBD1|TRBJ1-3
CASRQGLSGNTIYF
TGTGCCAGCAGACAGGGGCTATCTGGAAACACCATATATTTT
>TRBV7-8|once|TRBD1|TRBJ2-7
CASSYPASGQGSYEQYF
TGTGCCAGCAGCTACCCGGCCTCGGGACAGGGCTCCTACGAGCAGTACTTC
>TRBV7-2|-|TRBD1|TRBJ1-3
CASSSRTGGLNTIYF
TGTGCCAGCAGCTCACGGACAGGGGGCCTAAACACCATATATTTT
>TRBV6-5|few|-|TRBJ2-3
CASRLWGESDTQYF
TGTGCCAGCCGACTTTGGGGGGAATCAGATACGCAGTATTTT
>TRBV19|-|-|TRBJ1-5
CASSTHAGINQPQHF
TGTGCCAGTAGTACGCACGCAGGAATCAATCAGCCCCAGCATTTT
>TRBV7-2|-|-|TRBJ2-3
CASSPIWADTQYF
TGTGCCAGCAGCCCGATCTGGGCAGATACGCAGTATTTT
>TRBV21-1|-|-|TRBJ1-2
CASSKARQACYGYTF
TGTGCCAGCAGCAAAGCCCGGCAGGCTTGCTATGGCTACACCTTC
>TRBV10-2|-|-|TRBJ1-2
CASSGTGPLYGYTF
TGCGCCAGCAGTGGAACAGGGCCCCTCTATGGCTACACCTTC
>TRBV21-1|-|-|TRBJ2-5
CASSTTCLVQIAQETQYF
TGTGCCAGCAGCACCACCTGCTTGGTGCAGATTGCCCAAGAGACCCAGTACTTC
>TRBV4-1|-|TRBD1|TRBJ1-5
CASSRPPQGARNQPQHF
TGCGCCAGCAGCAGGCCTCCTCAGGGGGCACGCAATCAGCCCCAGCATTTT
>TRBV6-5|-|-|TRBJ2-2
CASSYHHTGELFF
TGTGCCAGCAGTTACCACCACACCGGGGAGCTGTTTTTT
>TRBV30|few|-|TRBJ1-1
CAWSAVTGEAFF
TGTGCCTGGAGTGCCGTCACGGGGGAAGCTTTCTTT
>TRBV12-5|-|TRBD1|TRBJ1-5
CASGFAGTGPLSISNQPQHF
TGTGCTAGTGGTTTCGCCGGGACAGGGCCTCTATCGATTAGCAATCAGCCCCAGCATTTT
>TRBV5-8|-|-|TRBJ1-1
CASSRFGAVTEAFF
TGTGCCAGCAGCCGATTTGGTGCGGTCACTGAAGCTTTCTTT
>TRBV10-3|few|-|TRBJ1-3
CAISEFDGSGNTIYF
TGTGCCATCAGTGAGTTCGACGGCTCTGGAAACACCATATATTTT
>TRBV5-6|-|TRBD1|TRBJ2-5
CASSSEQGKRIETQYF
TGTGCCAGCAGCTCGGAACAGGGGAAACGGATAGAGACCCAGTACTTC
>TRBV6-5|-|-|TRBJ1-1
CASSYSFNTEAFF
TGTGCCAGCAGTTACTCCTTTAACACTGAAGCTTTCTTT
>TRBV5-4|-|-|TRBJ1-2
CASSLLEDYGYTF
TGTGCCAGCAGCTTACTGGAGGACTATGGCTACACCTTC
>TRBV5-6|-|TRBD1|TRBJ2-6
CASSLGGQGAGGANVLTF
TGTGCCAGCAGCTTGGGGGGACAGGGGGCTGGAGGGGCCAACGTCCTGACTTTC
>TRBV10-3|-|TRBD1|TRBJ1-2
CAISESDRNYGYTF
TGTGCCATCAGTGAGTCGGACAGGAACTATGGCTACACCTTC
>TRBV5-6|-|-|TRBJ2-2
CASSYVTGELFF
TGTGCCAGCAGCTACGTAACCGGGGAGCTGTTTTTT
>TRBV30|few|-|TRBJ2-2
CAWSVLGGRATGELFF
TGTGCCTGGAGTGTACTAGGCGGCCGGGCGACCGGGGAGCTGTTTTTT
>TRBV11-2|-|-|TRBJ1-2
CASSSQANYGYTF
TGTGCCAGCAGTTCACAGGCTAACTATGGCTACACCTTC
>TRBV19|-|TRBD2|TRBJ2-5
CASRGGQGVRGGTQYF
TGTGCCAGCCGGGGGGGACAAGGGGTGAGAGGGGGGACCCAGTACTTC
>TRBV9|-|-|TRBJ2-3
CASSVEGRFTDTQYF
TGTGCCAGCAGCGTTGAGGGGCGGTTCACAGATACGCAGTATTTT
>TRBV5-1|few|TRBD1|TRBJ1-5
CASSLYQGGGQPQHF
TGCGCCAGCAGCTTGTATCAGGGGGGCGGTCAGCCCCAGCATTTT
>TRBV5-1|-|TRBD1|TRBJ1-1
CASSLGGTGNTEAFF
TGCGCCAGCAGCTTGGGGGGGACAGGGAACACTGAAGCTTTCTTT
>TRBV5-4|-|-|TRBJ2-3
CASSLDQGYTDTQYF
TGTGCCAGCAGCTTGGATCAGGGATACACAGATACGCAGTATTTT
>TRBV11-3|once|-|TRBJ2-2
CASTHGWDPTGELFF
TGTGCCAGCACCCACGGTTGGGACCCCACCGGGGAGCTGTTTTTT